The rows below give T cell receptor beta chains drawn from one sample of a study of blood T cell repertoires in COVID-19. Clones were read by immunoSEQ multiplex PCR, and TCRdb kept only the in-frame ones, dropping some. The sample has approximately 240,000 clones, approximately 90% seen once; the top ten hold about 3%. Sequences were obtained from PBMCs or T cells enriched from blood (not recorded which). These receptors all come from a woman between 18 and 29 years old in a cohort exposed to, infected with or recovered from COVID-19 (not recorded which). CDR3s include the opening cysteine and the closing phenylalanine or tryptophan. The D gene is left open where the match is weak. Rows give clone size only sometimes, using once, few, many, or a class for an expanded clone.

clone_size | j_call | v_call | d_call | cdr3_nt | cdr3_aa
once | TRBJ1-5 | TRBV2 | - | TGTGCCAGCAGTTGGACAGAAAGCAATCAGCCCCAGCATTTT | CASSWTESNQPQHF
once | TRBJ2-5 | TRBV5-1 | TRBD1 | TGCGCCAGCAGCTTAACAACAGGGGGATTGAATTTATTAGAGACCCAGTACTTC | CASSLTTGGLNLLETQYF
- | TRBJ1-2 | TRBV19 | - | TGTGCCAGTACCCGGCCGGGACAATTAACCAACTATGGCTACACCTTC | CASTRPGQLTNYGYTF
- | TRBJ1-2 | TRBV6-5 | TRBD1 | TGTGCCAGCACCCCCGACAGGGTCTATGGCTACACCTTC | CASTPDRVYGYTF
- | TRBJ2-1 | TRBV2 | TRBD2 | TGTGCCAGCGTTAGCGGGAGGGCCGGGAATGAGCAGTTCTTC | CASVSGRAGNEQFF
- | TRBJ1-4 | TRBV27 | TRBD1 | TGTGCCAGCAGTCCCGGGACAGGGCAATTTGGTAATGAAAAACTGTTTTTT | CASSPGTGQFGNEKLFF
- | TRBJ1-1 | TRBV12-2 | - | TGTGCCCCCGGCGGGGCTCTTACCCTGAACACTGAAGCTTTCTTT | CAPGGALTLNTEAFF
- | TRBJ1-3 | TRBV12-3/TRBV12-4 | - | TGTGCCAGCCAGCGGGTTCGTGGAAACACCATATATTTT | CASQRVRGNTIYF
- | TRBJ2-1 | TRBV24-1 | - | TGTGCCACCAGTGATCAACGCGTCTACAATGAGCAGTTCTTC | CATSDQRVYNEQFF
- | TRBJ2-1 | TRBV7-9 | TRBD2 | TGTGCCAGCAGCCAAGGACTAGCGGGAGGCAGCTCCTACAATGAGCAGTTCTTC | CASSQGLAGGSSYNEQFF
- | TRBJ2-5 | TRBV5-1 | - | TGCGCCAGCACGGTGGGGGAGGAAGAGACCCAGTACTTC | CASTVGEEETQYF
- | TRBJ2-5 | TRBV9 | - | TGTGCCAGCAGCGTACAGGGTGGGGAGACCCAGTACTTC | CASSVQGGETQYF
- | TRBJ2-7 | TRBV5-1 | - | TGCGCCAGCAGCTTGGTCGGGAGCTCCTACGAGCAGTACTTC | CASSLVGSSYEQYF
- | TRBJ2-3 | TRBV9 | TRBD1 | TGTGCCAGCAGCCCCGGGACAGGAGGGAGCACAGATACGCAGTATTTT | CASSPGTGGSTDTQYF
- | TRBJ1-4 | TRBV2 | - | TGTGCCAGCAAGGCGGATTCTGGTAATGAAAAACTGTTTTTT | CASKADSGNEKLFF
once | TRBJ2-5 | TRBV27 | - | TGTGCCAGCAGTTTAGTGGGAGACAGGGAGACCCAGTACTTC | CASSLVGDRETQYF
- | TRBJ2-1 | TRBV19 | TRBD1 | TGTGCCAGTTCGGACAGGGCAGGAGATGAGCAGTTCTTC | CASSDRAGDEQFF
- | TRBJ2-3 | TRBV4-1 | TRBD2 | TGCGCCAGCAGCCGCGGACTAGCGGGAGACTCAGATACGCAGTATTTT | CASSRGLAGDSDTQYF
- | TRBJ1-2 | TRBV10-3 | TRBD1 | TGTGCCATCGGAGGACAGGCGGGGACCTATGGCTACACCTTC | CAIGGQAGTYGYTF
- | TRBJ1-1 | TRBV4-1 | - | TGCGCCAGCAGCCAAGAGGGCAGGGCTGAAGCTTTCTTT | CASSQEGRAEAFF
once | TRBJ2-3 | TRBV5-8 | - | TGTGCCAGCAGCCCAGGAGATACGCAGTATTTT | CASSPGDTQYF
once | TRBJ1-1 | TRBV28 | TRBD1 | TGTGCCAGCAGTACGGAAGACAGGGTGAACACTGAAGCTTTCTTT | CASSTEDRVNTEAFF
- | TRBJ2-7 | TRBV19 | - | TGTGCCAGTAGTATTAGGAGAAAGCGGAGCGCTTCCTACGAGCAGTACTTC | CASSIRRKRSASYEQYF
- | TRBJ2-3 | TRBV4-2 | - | TGTGCCAGCAGCCCCGGTAGGGTAGCGGCTATCCCCGGGACAGATACGCAGTATTTT | CASSPGRVAAIPGTDTQYF
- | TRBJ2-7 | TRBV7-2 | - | TGTGCCAGCAGTATCTCCGGGGGATCATACGAGCAGTACTTC | CASSISGGSYEQYF
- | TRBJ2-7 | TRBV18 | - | TGTGCCAGCTCTCCAGACAGCCGCTACGAGCAGTACTTC | CASSPDSRYEQYF
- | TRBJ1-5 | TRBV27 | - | TGTGCCAGCAGTTTATATCAGGGAAGCAATCAGCCCCAGCATTTT | CASSLYQGSNQPQHF
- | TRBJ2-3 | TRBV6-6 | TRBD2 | TGTGCCAGCAATATAGCGGGAGGCGGCACAGATACGCAGTATTTT | CASNIAGGGTDTQYF
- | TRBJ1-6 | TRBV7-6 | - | TGTGCCAGCAGCTTTGCGATCTATAATTCACCCCTCCACTTT | CASSFAIYNSPLHF
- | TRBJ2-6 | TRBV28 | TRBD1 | TGTGCCAGCGTCCCGGGACAGGGAAGATCCGGGGCCAACGTCCTGACTTTC | CASVPGQGRSGANVLTF
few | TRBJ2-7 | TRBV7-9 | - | TGTGCCAGCAGCCCTATACGAACCTACGAGCAGTACTTC | CASSPIRTYEQYF
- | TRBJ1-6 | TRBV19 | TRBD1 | TGTGCCAGTAGTATAGTTACCGGGACAGGTATTTCACCCCTCCACTTT | CASSIVTGTGISPLHF
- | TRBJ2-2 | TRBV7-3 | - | TGTGCCAGCAGCTACCGGCAGGGAGGCACCGGGGAGCTGTTTTTT | CASSYRQGGTGELFF
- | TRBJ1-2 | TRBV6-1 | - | TGTGCCAGCAGTGACGGCAGGGGATCTTACTATGGCTACACCTTC | CASSDGRGSYYGYTF
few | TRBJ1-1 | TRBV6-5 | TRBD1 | TGTGCCAGCAGTTACCAGGGGGTGACTTTCTTT | CASSYQGVTFF
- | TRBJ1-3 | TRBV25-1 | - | TGTGCCAGCGGGACAACCGGAAACACCATATATTTT | CASGTTGNTIYF
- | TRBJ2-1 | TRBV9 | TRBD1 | TGTGCCAGCAGCGTAGCCGGGGACAGATTTTCGAATGAGCAGTTCTTC | CASSVAGDRFSNEQFF
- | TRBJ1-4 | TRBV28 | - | TGTGCCAGCAGTTCAATCCCCCCAGGAGGCACTAATGAAAAACTGTTTTTT | CASSSIPPGGTNEKLFF
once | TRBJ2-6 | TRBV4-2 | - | TGTGCCAGCAGCCAAGATCGAAACAGTGAAGGACTGGGGGGGGCCAACGTCCTGACTTTC | CASSQDRNSEGLGGANVLTF
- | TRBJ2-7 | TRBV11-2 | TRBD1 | TGTGCCAGCAGCTTGGGACAGGGGGCGTGGGAGCAGTACTTC | CASSLGQGAWEQYF
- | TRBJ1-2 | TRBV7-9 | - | TGTGCCAGCACCCGAAGTGGGGGCGCTTATTATGGCTACACCTTC | CASTRSGGAYYGYTF
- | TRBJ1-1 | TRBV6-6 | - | TGTGCCAGCAGTTACCCCCACACAGGGATGAACACTGAAGCTTTCTTT | CASSYPHTGMNTEAFF
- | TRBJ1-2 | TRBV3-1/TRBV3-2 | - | TGTGCCAGCAGCCAAGATGGCCCCTATGGCTACACCTTC | CASSQDGPYGYTF
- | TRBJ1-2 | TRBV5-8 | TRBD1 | TGTGCCAGCAGCTCCGGACAGGGTGACTATGGCTACACCTTC | CASSSGQGDYGYTF
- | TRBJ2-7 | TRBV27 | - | TGTGCCAGCAGTTCACTTGGGGAGACTCCGTACGAGCAGTACTTC | CASSSLGETPYEQYF
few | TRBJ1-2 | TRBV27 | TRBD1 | TGTGCCAGCAGGACAGGGTTCAATGGCTACACCTTC | CASRTGFNGYTF
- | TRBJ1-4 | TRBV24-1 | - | TGTGCCACCGTTAAAAGCGAAAAACTGTTTTTT | CATVKSEKLFF
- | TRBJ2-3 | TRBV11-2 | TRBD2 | TGTGCCAGCAGCTTAGATCCTGCGGGAGAATCAGATACGCAGTATTTT | CASSLDPAGESDTQYF
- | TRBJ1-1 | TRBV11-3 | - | TGTGCCAGCAGCCGACACCTTATTAACACTGAAGCTTTCTTT | CASSRHLINTEAFF
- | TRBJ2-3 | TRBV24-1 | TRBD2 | TGTGCCACCAGTAAACCGGGACTAGCGGCTAGCACAGATACGCAGTATTTT | CATSKPGLAASTDTQYF
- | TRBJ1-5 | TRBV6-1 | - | TGTGCCAGCAGTGAATCCCCGGGGAGCAATCAGCCCCAGCATTTT | CASSESPGSNQPQHF
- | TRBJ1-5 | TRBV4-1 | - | TGCGCCAGCAGCCAAGATATCGGACAGACCTTCTATAGCAATCAGCCCCAGCATTTT | CASSQDIGQTFYSNQPQHF
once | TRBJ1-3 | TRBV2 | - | TGTGCCAGCACGGCCAGGGAGGATTTTGGAAACACCATATATTTT | CASTAREDFGNTIYF
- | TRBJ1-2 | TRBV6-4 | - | TGTGCCAGCAGTGACCGGTATGGCTACACCTTC | CASSDRYGYTF